This T cell receptor beta chain is from a study of blood T cell repertoires in COVID-19. At the level of the study: PBMCs, B-cell-depleted T cells, or T cells provided the cDNA or gDNA that made up the material.

V gave up 3 bases and J gave up 5 bases; unmatched junction bases: 9. This CDR3 is built from 15 residues. Per germline, CDR1 DFQATT and CDR2 SNEGSKA (reference sequence). A COVID-19 case had been met by exposed participants during the 2 weeks before study entry. Under the authors' procedure: Reference gene primer amplification yielded estimated nucleated cell counts. TCRdb's table, derived via immunoSEQ multiplex PCR, lists solely in-frame clones and lacks some. The DNA gave D and trimming, while V, J and clone size come from that table. The sample holds 350,000 to 450,000 clones, 91% seen once. This chain connects TRBV20-1 to TRBJ1-5; 8 bases map to TRBD1. Sample: PBMCs or T cells enriched from blood (not recorded which). The TCR originated in a woman between 40 and 50 years old who had been exposed to COVID-19. CDR3 in amino acids: CSASTGQGYDQPQHF. For the CDR3, the DNA is TGCAGTGCTAGTACAGGACAGGGATACGATCAGCCCCAGCATTTT.